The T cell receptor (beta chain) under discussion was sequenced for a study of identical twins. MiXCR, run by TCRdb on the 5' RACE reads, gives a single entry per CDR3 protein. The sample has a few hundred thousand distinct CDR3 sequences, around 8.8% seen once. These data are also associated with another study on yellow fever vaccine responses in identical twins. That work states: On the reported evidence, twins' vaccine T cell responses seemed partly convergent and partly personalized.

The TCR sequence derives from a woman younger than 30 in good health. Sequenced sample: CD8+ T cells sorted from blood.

The chain's CDR3 is CASSLPMTHDLWVQETQYF. DNA of the CDR3: TGTGCCAGCAGCTTACCGATGACCCACGATTTGTGGGTCCAAGAGACCCAGTACTTC. This chain connects TRBV11-1 to TRBJ2-5; D unclear. The germline V gene has CDR1 SGHAT and CDR2 FQDESV (reference sequence). CDR3 length: 19 amino acids. Trimming stripped 2 bases from V and 1 base from J, with 23 bases between.